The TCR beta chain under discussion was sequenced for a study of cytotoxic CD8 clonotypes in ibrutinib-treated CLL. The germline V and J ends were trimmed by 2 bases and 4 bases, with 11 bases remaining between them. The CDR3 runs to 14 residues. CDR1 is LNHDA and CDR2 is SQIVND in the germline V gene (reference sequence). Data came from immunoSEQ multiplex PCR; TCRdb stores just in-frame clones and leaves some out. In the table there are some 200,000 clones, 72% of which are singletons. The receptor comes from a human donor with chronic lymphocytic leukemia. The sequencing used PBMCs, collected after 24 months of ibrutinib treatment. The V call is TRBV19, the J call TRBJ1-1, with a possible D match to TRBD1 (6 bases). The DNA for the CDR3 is TGTGCCAGTAGTATAAGTGGGGGGCGCACTGAAGCTTTCTTT. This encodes CASSISGGRTEAFF.